This T cell receptor beta chain emerged from a study of blood T cell repertoires in COVID-19. This clone was detected a few times. The method was immunoSEQ multiplex PCR; TCRdb's version includes in-frame clones alone and lacks a portion of them. The repertoire includes about 200,000 clones, around 85% of them detected once, and 3.8% sits in the top ten. The study drew participants aged about 18 to 89 years from 20 to 30 US areas. Assignment of participants to cohorts was predicated upon participant-reported clinical history. The TCR was taken from a woman aged 40 to 49 with acute COVID-19. The source material was PBMCs or T cells enriched from blood (not recorded which).

The CDR3 here is CASSQGSGGRYSYEQYF. The CDR3 DNA reads TGTGCCAGCAGCCAAGGAAGTGGAGGACGCTACTCCTACGAGCAGTACTTC. V is TRBV4-2 and J is TRBJ2-7, with D possibly TRBD2 on 5 matching bases. Trimming stripped 1 base from V and 0 bases from J, with 16 bases between. The CDR3 loop spans 17 amino acids. Germline assignment: CDR1 LGHNA and CDR2 YNFKEQ.